The sequence of this T cell receptor (beta chain) was determined in a study of control samples from healthy donors and cancer patients (TCRdb year 2020). Receptor amplification or capture employed the immunoSEQ multiplex PCR assay. TCRdb holds this immuneACCESS table with in-frame rearrangements only. Some clones are missing; in checked studies, unresolved V genes explain under half, and the rest has no known cause. The sample has fewer than 110,000 clones on record, around 89% of them singletons. The biggest ten clones account for 15% to 20% of the sample. A note on this clone: Its antigen remains undetermined. There are no base qualities to consult, and no much larger clone falls within one base.

The sample was PBMCs. The source of this sequence is a man between 60 and 75 years old with lung cancer.

Read as DNA, the sequence is TGTGCCATCAGTATTAGTGACAGGGGGTTCTATGGCTACACCTTC. It translates as CAISISDRGFYGYTF. The chain is made from TRBV10-3 and TRBJ1-2, with 9 central nucleotides matching TRBD1. Reading the germline V gene gives CDR1 ENHRY and CDR2 SYGVKD. The CDR3, from cysteine to phenylalanine, totals 15 residues. Just CDR3 DNA is preserved here, 45 bases in frame from base 1. The germline V and J ends show losses of 5 bases and 4 bases respectively, and no gene match explains 8 bases of the junction.